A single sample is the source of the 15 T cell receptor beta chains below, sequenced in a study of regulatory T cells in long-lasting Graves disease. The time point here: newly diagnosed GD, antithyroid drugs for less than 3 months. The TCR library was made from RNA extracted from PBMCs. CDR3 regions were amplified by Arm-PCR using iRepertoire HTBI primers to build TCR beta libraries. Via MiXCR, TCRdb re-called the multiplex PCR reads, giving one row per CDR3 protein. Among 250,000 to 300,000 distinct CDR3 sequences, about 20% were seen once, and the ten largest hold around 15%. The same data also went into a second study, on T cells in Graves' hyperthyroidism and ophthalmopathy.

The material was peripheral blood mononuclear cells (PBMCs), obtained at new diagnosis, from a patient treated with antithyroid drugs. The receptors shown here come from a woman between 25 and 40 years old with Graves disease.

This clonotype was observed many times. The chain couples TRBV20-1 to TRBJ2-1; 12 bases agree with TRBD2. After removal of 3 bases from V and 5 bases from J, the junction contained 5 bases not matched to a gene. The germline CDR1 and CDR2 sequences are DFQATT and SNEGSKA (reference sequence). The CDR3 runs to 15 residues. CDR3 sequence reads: CSARTSGGRNNEQFF. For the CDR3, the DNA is TGCAGTGCTAGGACTAGCGGGGGCAGAAACAATGAGCAGTTCTTC.

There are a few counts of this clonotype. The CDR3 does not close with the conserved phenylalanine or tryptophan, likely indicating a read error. The CDR3 spells CAGSQQGVDQPQHS. In nucleotides, the CDR3 is TGTGCCGGCAGCCAACAGGGGGTTGATCAGCCCCAGCATTCT. The rearrangement links TRBV2 to TRBJ1-5, with 8 positions matching TRBD1. Germline V gene data show CDR1 as SNHLY and CDR2 as FYNNEI. The CDR3 consists of 14 residues.

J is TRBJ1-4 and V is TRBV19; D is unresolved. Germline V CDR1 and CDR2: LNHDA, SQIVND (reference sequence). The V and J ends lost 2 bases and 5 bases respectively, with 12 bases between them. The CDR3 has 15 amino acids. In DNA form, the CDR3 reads TGTGCCAGTAGTATATGGGAGTACGGCAATGAAAAACTGTTTTTT. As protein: CASSIWEYGNEKLFF.

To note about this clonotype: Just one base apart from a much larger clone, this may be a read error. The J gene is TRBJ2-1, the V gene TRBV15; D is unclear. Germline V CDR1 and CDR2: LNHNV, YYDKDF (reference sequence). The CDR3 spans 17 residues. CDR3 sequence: CATSRDPDLSSYNEQSF. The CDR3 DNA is TGTGCCACCAGCAGAGATCCGGACCTCAGCTCCTACAATGAGCAGTCCTTC. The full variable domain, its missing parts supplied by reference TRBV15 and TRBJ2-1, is DAMVIQNPRYQVTQFGKPVTLSCSQTLNHNVMYWYQQKSSQAPKLLFHYYDKDFNNEADTPDNFQSRRPNTSFCFLDIRSPGLGDTAMYLCATSRDPDLSSYNEQSFGPGTRLTVL.

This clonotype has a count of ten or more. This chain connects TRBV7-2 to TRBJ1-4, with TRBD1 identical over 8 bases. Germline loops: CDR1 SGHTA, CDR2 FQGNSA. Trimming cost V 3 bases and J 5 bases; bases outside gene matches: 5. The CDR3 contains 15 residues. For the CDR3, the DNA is TGTGCCAGCAGCTTGGGGGGACAGGTCAATGAAAAACTGTTTTTT. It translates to CASSLGGQVNEKLFF.

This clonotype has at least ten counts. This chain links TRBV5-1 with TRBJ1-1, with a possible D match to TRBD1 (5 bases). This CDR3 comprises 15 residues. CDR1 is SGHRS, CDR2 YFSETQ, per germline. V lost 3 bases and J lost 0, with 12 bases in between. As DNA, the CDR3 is TGCGCCAGCAGCTCGGGGACGGTAATGAACACTGAAGCTTTCTTT. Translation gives CASSSGTVMNTEAFF.

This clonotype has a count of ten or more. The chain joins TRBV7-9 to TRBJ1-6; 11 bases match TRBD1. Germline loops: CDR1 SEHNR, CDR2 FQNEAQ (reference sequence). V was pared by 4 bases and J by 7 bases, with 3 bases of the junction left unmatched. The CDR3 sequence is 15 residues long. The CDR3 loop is CASSWGQGVNSPLHF. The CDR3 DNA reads TGTGCCAGCAGCTGGGGACAGGGGGTCAATTCACCCCTCCACTTT. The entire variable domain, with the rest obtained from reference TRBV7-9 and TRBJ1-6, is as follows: DTGVSQNPRHKITKRGQNVTFRCDPISEHNRLYWYRQTLGQGPEFLTYFQNEAQLEKSRLLSDRFSAERPKGSFSTLEIQRTEQGDSAMYLCASSWGQGVNSPLHFGNGTRLTVT.

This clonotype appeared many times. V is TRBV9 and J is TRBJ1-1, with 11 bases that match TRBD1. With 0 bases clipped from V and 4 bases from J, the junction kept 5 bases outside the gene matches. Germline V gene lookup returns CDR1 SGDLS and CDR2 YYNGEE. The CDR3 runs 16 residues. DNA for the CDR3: TGTGCCAGCAGCGTAGATCCCGGGACAGGGGGCACTGAAGCTTTCTTT. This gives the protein CASSVDPGTGGTEAFF.

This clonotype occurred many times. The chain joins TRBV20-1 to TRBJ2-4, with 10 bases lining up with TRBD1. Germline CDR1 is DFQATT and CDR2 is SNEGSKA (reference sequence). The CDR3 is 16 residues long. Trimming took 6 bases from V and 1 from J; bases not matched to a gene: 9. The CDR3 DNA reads TGCAGTGCGGAATCCGGACAGGGGGTGGCCAAAAACATTCAGTACTTC. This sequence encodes CSAESGQGVAKNIQYF.

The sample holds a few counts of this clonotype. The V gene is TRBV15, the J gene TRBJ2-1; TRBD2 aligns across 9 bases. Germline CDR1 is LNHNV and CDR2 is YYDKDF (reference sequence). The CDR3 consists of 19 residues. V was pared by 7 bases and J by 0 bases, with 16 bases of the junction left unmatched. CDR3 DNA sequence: TGTGCCACCACCTCTAGCGGGGCTACCGACAGCAACTCCTACAATGAGCAGTTCTTC. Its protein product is CATTSSGATDSNSYNEQFF.

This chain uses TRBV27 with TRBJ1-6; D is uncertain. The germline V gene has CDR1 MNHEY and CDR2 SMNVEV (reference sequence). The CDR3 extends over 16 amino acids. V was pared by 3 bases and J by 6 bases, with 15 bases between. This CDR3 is CASSFIPRACNSPLHF. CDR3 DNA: TGTGCCAGCAGTTTTATCCCTCGAGCCTGTAATTCACCCCTCCACTTT.

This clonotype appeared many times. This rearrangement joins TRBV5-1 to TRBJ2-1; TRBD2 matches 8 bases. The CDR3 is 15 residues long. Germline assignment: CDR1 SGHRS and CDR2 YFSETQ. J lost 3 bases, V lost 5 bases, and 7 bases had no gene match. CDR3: CASSDAGTSYNEQFF. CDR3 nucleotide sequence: TGCGCCAGCAGTGATGCCGGGACTAGCTACAATGAGCAGTTCTTC. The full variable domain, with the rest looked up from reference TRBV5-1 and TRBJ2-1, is KAGVTQTPRYLIKTRGQQVTLSCSPISGHRSVSWYQQTPGQGLQFLFEYFSETQRNKGNFPGRFSGRQFSNSRSEMNVSTLELGDSALYLCASSDAGTSYNEQFFGPGTRLTVL.

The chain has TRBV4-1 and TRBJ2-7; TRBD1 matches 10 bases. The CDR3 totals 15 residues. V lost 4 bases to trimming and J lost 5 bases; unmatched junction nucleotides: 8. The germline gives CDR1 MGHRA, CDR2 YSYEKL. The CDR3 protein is CASSRDRGPGNEQYF. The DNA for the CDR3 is TGCGCCAGCAGCCGTGACAGGGGGCCCGGAAACGAGCAGTACTTC.

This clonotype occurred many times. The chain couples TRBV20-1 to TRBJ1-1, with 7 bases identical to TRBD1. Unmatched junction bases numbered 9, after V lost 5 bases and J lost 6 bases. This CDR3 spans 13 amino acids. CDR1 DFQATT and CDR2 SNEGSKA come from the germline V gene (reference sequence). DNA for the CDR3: TGCAGTGCTTCTACAGGGGCTGTGGCTGAAGCTTTCTTT. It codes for CSASTGAVAEAFF.

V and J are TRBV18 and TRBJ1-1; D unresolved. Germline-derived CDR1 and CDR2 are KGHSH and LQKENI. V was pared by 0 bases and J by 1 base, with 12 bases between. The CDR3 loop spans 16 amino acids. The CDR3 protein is CASSPPSPGPNTEAFF. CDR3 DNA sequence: TGTGCCAGCTCACCACCGAGTCCAGGACCGAACACTGAAGCTTTCTTT.